This T cell receptor (beta chain) came from a study of cytomegalovirus exposure and HLA in healthy donors. Study observations and caveats: Most CMV-associated TCR beta chains were later found to appear HLA-restricted.

The PCR had 60 Vbeta and 13 Jbeta primers. In the study's own analysis: As a later analysis found, there were 60 million to 90 million unique TCR beta chains, of which some 10 million were shared. Produced via immunoSEQ multiplex PCR; TCRdb's table is partial and in-frame only. V and J calls plus clone size are reproduced from that table; the DNA served to infer D and trimming. The sample includes around 200,000 clones, more than 65% of them seen just once. This clone was observed a single time. What it binds is not known. Donors had nominal health at sampling but likely had unrecorded immune exposures. Germline CDR1 is SEHNR and CDR2 is FQNEAQ (reference sequence). Trimming cost V 5 bases and J 8 bases, with 10 bases left between them. This CDR3 has 12 residues.

This TCR was sampled from a man aged 50 to 60 in good health and CMV-seronegative. The rearrangement uses TRBV7-9 and TRBJ2-1, with D tentatively TRBD1 (6 bases). The sequenced sample consisted of PBMCs. CDR3 protein: CASSPRGHEQFF. DNA of the CDR3: TGTGCCAGCAGCCCCAGGGGCCATGAGCAGTTCTTC.